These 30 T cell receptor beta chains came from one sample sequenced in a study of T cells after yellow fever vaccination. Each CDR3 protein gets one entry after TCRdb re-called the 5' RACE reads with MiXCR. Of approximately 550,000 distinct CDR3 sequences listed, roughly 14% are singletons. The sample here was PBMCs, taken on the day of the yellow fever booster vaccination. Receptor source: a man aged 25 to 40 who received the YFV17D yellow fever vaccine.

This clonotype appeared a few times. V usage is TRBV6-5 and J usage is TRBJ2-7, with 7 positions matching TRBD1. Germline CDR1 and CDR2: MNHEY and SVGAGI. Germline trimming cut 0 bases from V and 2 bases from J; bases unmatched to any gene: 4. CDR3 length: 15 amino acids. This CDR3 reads CASSYSDRRTYEQYF. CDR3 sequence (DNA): TGTGCCAGCAGTTACTCGGACAGGAGAACCTACGAGCAGTACTTC.

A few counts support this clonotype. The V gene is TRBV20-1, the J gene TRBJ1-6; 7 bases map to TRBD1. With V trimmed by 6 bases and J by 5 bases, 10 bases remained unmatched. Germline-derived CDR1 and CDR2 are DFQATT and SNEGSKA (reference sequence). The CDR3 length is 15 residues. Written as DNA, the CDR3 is TGCAGTGCCCCACCCCTTACAGGGGATAATTCACCCCTCCACTTT. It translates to CSAPPLTGDNSPLHF.

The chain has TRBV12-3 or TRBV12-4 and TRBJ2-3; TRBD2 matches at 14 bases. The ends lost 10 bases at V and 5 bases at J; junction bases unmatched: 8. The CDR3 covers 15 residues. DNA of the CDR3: TGTGCCACCCGACTAGCGGGAGGGCGTGGAGATACGCAGTATTTT. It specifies CATRLAGGRGDTQYF.

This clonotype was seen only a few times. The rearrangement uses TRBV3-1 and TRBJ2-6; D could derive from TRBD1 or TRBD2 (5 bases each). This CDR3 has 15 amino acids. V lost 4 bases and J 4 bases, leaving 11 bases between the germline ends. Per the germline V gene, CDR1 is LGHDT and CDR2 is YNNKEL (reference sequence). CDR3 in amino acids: CASSREGYGANVLTF. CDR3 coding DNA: TGTGCCAGCAGCCGCGAGGGGTACGGGGCCAACGTCCTGACTTTC.

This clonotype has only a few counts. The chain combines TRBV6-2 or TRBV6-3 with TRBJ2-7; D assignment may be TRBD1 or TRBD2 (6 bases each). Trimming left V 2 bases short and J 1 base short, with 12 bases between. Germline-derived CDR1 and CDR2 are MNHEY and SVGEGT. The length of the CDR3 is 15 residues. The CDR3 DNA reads TGTGCCAGCAGTTACCGGGGGCGCGGATCCTACGAGCAGTACTTC. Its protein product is CASSYRGRGSYEQYF.

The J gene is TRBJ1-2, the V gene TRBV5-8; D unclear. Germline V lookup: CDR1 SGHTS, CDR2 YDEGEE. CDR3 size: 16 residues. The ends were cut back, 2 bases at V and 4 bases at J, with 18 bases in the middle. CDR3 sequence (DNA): TGTGCCAGCAGCTTCGAGGGAGGGTTGTACGTCTATGGCTACACCTTC. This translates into CASSFEGGLYVYGYTF.

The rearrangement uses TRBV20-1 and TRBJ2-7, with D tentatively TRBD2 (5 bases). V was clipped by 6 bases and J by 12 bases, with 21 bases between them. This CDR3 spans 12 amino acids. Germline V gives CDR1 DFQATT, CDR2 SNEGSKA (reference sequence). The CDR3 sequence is CSARRGERGLYF. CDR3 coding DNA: TGCAGTGCGCGCCGCGGAGAAAGAGGGCTGTACTTC.

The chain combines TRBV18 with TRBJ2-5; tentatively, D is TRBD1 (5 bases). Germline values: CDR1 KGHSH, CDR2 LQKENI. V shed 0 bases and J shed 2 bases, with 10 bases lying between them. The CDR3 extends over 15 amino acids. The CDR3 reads CASSPPNKGQETQYF. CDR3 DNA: TGTGCCAGCTCACCACCGAACAAGGGGCAAGAGACCCAGTACTTC.

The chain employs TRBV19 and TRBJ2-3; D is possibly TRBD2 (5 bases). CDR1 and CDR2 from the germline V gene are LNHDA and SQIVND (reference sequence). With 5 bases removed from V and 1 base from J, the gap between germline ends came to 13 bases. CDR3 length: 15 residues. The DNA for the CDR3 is TGTGCCAGTAGTCACGGCGCAGCGGGCACAGATACGCAGTATTTT. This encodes CASSHGAAGTDTQYF.

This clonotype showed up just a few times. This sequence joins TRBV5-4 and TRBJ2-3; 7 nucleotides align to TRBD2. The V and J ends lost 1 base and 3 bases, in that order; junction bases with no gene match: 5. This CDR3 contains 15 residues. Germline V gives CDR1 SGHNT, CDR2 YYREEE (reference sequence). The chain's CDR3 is CASSLSGDGTDTQYF. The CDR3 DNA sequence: TGTGCCAGCAGCTTGAGCGGGGACGGAACAGATACGCAGTATTTT.

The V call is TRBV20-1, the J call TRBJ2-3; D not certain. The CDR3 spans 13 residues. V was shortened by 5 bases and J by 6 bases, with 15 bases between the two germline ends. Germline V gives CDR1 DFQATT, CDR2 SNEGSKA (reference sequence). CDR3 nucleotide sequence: TGCAGTGCTCGAACTTCGGTAGACGATACGCAGTATTTT. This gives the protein CSARTSVDDTQYF.

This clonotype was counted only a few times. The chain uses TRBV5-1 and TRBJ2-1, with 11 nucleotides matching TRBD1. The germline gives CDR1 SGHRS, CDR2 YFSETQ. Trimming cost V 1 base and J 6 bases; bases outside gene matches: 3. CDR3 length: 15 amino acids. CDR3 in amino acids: CASSLRDRGSNEQFF. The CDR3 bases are TGCGCCAGCAGCTTGAGGGACAGGGGGTCCAATGAGCAGTTCTTC.

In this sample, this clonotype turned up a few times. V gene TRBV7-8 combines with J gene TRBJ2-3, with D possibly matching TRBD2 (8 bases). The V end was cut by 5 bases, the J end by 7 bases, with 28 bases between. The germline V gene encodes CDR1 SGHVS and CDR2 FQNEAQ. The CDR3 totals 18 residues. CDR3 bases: TGTGCCAGCAGCGCCGGGACAGACCCGCGCGGGGGGTTATATACGCAGTATTTT. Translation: CASSAGTDPRGGLYTQYF. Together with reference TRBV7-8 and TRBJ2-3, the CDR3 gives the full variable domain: GAGVSQSPRYKVAKRGQDVALRCDPISGHVSLFWYQQALGQGPEFLTYFQNEAQLDKSGLPSDRFFAERPEGSVSTLKIQRTQQEDSAVYLCASSAGTDPRGGLYTQYFGPGTRLTVL.

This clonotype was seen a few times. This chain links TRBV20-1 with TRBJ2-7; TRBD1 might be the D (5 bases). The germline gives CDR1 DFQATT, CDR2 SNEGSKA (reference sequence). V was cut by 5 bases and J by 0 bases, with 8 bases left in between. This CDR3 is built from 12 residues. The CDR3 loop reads CSAPDSSYEQYF. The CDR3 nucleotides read TGCAGTGCTCCCGACAGCTCCTACGAGCAGTACTTC.

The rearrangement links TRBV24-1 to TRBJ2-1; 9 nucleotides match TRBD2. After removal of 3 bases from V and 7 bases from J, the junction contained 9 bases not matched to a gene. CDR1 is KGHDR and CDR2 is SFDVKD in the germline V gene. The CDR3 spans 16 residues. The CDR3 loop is CATSDAAGGPVNEQFF. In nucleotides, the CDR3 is TGTGCCACCAGTGATGCGGCGGGAGGGCCGGTTAATGAGCAGTTCTTC.

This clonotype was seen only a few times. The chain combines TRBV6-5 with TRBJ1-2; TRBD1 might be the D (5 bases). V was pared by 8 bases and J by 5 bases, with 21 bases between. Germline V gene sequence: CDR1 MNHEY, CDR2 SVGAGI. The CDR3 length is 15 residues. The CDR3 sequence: CASVIQRGGRYGYTF. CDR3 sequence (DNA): TGTGCCAGCGTAATCCAACGGGGGGGGAGGTATGGCTACACCTTC.

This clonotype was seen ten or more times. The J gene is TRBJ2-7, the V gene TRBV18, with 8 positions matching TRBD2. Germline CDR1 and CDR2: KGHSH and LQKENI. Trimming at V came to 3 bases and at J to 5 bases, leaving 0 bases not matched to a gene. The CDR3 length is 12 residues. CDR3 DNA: TGTGCCAGCTCACCCGGGGGGGACGAGCAGTACTTC. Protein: CASSPGGDEQYF.

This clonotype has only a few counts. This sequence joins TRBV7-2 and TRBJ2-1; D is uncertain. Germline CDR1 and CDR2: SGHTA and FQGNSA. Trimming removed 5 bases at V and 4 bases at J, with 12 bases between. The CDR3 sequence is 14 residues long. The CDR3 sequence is CASSPRRRYNEQFF. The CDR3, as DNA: TGTGCCAGCAGCCCCCGACGGAGATACAATGAGCAGTTCTTC.

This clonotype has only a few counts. The CDR3 region is CAFSGSSYNEQFF. DNA for the CDR3: TGTGCCTTCAGCGGGTCCTCCTACAATGAGCAGTTCTTC. The rearrangement joins TRBV30 to TRBJ2-1; a weak D match, TRBD2 (6 bases). The CDR3 is 13 residues long. Germline V gene lookup returns CDR1 GTSNPN and CDR2 SVGIG (reference sequence). Trimming removed 7 bases from V and 0 bases from J, with 10 bases in between.

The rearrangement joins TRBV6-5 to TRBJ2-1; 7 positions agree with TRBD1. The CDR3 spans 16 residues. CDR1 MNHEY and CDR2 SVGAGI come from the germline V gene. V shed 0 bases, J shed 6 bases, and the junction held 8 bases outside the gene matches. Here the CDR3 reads CASSYSKGQATNEQFF. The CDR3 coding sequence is TGTGCCAGCAGTTACTCGAAAGGACAGGCGACCAATGAGCAGTTCTTC.

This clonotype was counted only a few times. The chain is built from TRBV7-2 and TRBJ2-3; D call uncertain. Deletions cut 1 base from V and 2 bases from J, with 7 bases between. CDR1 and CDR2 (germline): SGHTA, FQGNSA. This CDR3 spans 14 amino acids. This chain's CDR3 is CASSLGPVTDTQYF. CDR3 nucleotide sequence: TGTGCCAGCAGCTTAGGGCCGGTCACAGATACGCAGTATTTT.

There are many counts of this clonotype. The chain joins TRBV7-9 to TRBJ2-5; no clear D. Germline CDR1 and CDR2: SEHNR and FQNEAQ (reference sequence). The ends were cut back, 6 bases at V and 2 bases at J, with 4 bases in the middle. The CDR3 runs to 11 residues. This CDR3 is CASRTQETQYF. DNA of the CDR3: TGTGCCAGCAGAACACAAGAGACCCAGTACTTC.

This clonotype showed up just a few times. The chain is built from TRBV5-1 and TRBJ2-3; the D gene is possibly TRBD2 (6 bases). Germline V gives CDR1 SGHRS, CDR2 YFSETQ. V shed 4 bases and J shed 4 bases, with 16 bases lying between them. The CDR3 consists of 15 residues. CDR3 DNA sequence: TGCGCCAGCAGCGAGGGACTTAAGGCGCCAGATACGCAGTATTTT. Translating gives CASSEGLKAPDTQYF.

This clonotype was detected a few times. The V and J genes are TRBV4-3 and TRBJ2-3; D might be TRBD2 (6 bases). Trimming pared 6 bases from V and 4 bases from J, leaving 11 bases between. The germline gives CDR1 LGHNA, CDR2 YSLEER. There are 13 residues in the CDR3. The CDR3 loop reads CASSPGDSDTQYF. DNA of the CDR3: TGCGCCAGCAGTCCGGGGGATTCAGATACGCAGTATTTT.

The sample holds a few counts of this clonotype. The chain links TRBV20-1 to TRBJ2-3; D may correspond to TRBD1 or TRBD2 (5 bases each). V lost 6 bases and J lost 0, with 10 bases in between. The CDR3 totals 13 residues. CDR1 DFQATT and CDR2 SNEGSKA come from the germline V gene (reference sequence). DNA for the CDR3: TGCAGTGCGAGGGGCCCTAGCACAGATACGCAGTATTTT. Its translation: CSARGPSTDTQYF.

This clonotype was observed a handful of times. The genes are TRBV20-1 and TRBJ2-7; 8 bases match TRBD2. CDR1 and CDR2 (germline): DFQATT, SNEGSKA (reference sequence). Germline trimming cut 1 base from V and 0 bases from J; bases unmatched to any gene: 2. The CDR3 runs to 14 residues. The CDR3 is CSARGLARSYEQYF. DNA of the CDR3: TGCAGTGCTAGAGGACTAGCGCGCTCCTACGAGCAGTACTTC.

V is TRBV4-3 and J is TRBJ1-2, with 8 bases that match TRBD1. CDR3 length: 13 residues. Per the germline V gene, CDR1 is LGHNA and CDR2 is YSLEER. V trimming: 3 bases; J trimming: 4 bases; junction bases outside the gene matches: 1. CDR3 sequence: CASSQTGVYGYTF. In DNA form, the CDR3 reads TGCGCCAGCAGCCAGACAGGGGTCTATGGCTACACCTTC.

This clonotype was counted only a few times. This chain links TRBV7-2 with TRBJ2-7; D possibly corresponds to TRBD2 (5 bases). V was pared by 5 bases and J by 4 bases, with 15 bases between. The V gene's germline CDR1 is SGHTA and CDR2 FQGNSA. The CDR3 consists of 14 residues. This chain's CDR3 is CASSPLGELYEQYF. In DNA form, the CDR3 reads TGTGCCAGCAGCCCCCTCGGGGAGCTATACGAGCAGTACTTC.

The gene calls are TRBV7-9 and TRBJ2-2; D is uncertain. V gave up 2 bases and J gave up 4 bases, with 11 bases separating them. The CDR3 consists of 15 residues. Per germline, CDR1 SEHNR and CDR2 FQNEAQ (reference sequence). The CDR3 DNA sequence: TGTGCCAGCAGCTTACGGCCCAAGGCCACCGGGGAGCTGTTTTTT. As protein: CASSLRPKATGELFF.

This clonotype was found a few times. The CDR3 region is CASSLSITDTQYF. As DNA, the CDR3 is TGTGCCAGCAGCCTCAGTATCACAGATACGCAGTATTTT. The rearrangement joins TRBV7-2 to TRBJ2-3, with D unclear. The CDR3 is made up of 13 amino acids. Germline V gene data show CDR1 as SGHTA and CDR2 as FQGNSA. V shed 5 bases and J shed 2 bases, with 8 bases lying between them.